The entry below gives a single T cell receptor beta chain sequence along with its context. What it binds is unknown. These data originate in a study of OX40 agonist ivuxolimab in advanced cancers. Overall study context: Enrollees could have had prior anti-PD-1, anti-PD-L1 or anti-CTLA-4 therapy, which about 40% had received.

Study conclusions and caveats: Relative to CD4+ cells, CD8+ T cells on average had more expanded clones.

The trim removed 0 bases at V and 5 bases at J, leaving 5 bases unmatched. The CDR3 totals 16 residues. The germline gives CDR1 SGHRS, CDR2 YFSETQ. Method: immunoSEQ multiplex PCR; TCRdb's copy keeps in-frame clones and lacks some. The sample carries more than 100,000 clones, 75% to 90% recorded once. The source is an adult with an advanced solid tumor such as melanoma, head and neck, liver or kidney cancer. The sequencing used CD4+ or CD8+ T cells sorted from blood, collected in a trial of the OX40 agonist ivuxolimab. The V gene is TRBV5-1, the J gene TRBJ2-1, with 10 bases identical to TRBD2. CDR3 DNA: TGCGCCAGCAGCTTGGGTACTAGCGGGGCCGACAATGAGCAGTTCTTC. Amino acid sequence: CASSLGTSGADNEQFF. The full variable domain, with the rest looked up from reference TRBV5-1 and TRBJ2-1, is KAGVTQTPRYLIKTRGQQVTLSCSPISGHRSVSWYQQTPGQGLQFLFEYFSETQRNKGNFPGRFSGRQFSNSRSEMNVSTLELGDSALYLCASSLGTSGADNEQFFGPGTRLTVL.